The sequence of this T cell receptor beta chain was determined in a study of shared T cell receptors in the human thymus (dated by TCRdb to the early 2020s). As for the study more broadly: The study examined how the human thymus generates shared, self-reactive T-cell receptor alpha chains.

Library preparation employed the immunoSEQ multiplex PCR assay. The clones in this table, taken by TCRdb from immuneACCESS, are in-frame only. Not every clone is retained; where verified, under half of the shortfall comes from an unresolved V gene, and the cause of the rest is unknown. This sample lists roughly 410,000 clones; about 95% were detected once. The ten largest clones represent 0.015% to 0.025% of the sample. Spanning cysteine to phenylalanine, the CDR3 consists of 14 amino acids. Only the CDR3 DNA stays, 42 bases, in frame from base 1. As encoded in the germline V gene, CDR1 is MDHEN while CDR2 is SYDVKM. Trimming costs V 4 bases and J 7 bases, and their ends lie 16 bases apart. Comment on this clone: Its antigen specificity is not known. No base qualities exist here, and no much larger clone lies one base off it.

The sequence is built from TRBV28 and TRBJ1-2; perhaps TRBD1 is the D gene, with 5 bases matching. The source is a human donor. Sequences were obtained from thymocytes. The CDR3 reads as follows: CASSSHRGRGGYTF. The DNA reads as follows: TGTGCCAGCAGTTCTCATAGGGGCCGGGGTGGCTACACCTTC.